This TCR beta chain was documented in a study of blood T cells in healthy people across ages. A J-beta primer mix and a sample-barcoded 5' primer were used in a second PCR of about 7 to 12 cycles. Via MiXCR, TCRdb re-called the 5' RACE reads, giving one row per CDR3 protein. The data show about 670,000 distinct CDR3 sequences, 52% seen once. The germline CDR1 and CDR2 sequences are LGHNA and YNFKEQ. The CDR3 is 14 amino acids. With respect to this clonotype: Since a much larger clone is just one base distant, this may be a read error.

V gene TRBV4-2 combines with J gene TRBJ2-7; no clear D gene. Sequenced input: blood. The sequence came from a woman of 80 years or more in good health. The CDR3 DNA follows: TGTACCAGCAGCCAAGAAGGCGAGGAATACGAGCAGTACTTC. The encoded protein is CTSSQEGEEYEQYF.